This T cell receptor (beta chain) was sequenced in a study of T-cell memory formation after mild COVID-19. TCRdb recomputed calls from the 5' RACE reads with MiXCR, one row per CDR3 protein. The sample lists about 470,000 distinct CDR3 sequences, around a sixth occurring once. Trimming removed 2 bases from V and 3 bases from J, with 12 bases in between. Germline CDR1 is MNHEY and CDR2 is SMNVEV (reference sequence). The CDR3 contains 15 residues. This clonotype was observed a handful of times. The sample consisted of PBMCs or a T cell subset sorted from them (not recorded which). The V and J genes are TRBV27 and TRBJ2-3; D possibly uses TRBD1 or TRBD2 (5 bases each). The sequence was collected from an adult woman who had mild COVID-19 (a few samples of this study predate the infection). Cell type and time point are not known. In DNA form, the CDR3 reads TGTGCCAGCAGTTTACGGGACCCTACTACAGATACGCAGTATTTT. Amino acids: CASSLRDPTTDTQYF.